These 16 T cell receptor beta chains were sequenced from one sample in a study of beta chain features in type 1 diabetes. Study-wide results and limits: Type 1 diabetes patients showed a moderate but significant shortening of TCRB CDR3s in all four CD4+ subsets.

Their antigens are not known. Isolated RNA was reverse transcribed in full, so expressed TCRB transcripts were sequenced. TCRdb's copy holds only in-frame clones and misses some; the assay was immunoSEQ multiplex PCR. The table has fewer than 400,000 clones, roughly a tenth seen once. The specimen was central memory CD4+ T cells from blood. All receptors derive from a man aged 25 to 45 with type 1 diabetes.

In DNA, the CDR3 is TGTGCCAGCTCACCGCTCCCTCAGACAGGGGGTTTCCACGAGCAGTACTTC. This encodes CASSPLPQTGGFHEQYF. The chain uses TRBV18 and TRBJ2-7; TRBD1 aligns across 9 bases. V was pared by 3 bases and J by 5 bases, with 14 bases of the junction left unmatched. CDR1 is KGHSH and CDR2 is LQKENI in the germline V gene. The CDR3 totals 17 residues.

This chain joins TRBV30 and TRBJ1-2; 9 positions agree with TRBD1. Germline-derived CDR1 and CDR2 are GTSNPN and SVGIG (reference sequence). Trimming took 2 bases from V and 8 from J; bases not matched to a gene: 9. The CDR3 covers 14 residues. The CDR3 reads CAWSPTNRGLGYTF. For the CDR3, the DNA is TGTGCCTGGAGTCCTACGAACAGGGGGCTCGGCTACACCTTC. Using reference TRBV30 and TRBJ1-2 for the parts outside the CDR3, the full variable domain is SQTIHQWPATLVQPVGSPLSLECTVEGTSNPNLYWYRQAAGRGLQLLFYSVGIGQISSEVPQNLSASRPQDRQFILSSKKLLLSDSGFYLCAWSPTNRGLGYTFGSGTRLTVV.

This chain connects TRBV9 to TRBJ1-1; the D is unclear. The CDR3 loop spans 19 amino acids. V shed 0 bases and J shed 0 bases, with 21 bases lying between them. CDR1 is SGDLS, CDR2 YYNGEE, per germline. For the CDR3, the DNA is TGTGCCAGCAGCGTAGAATCTCCCGTTGTTTCCAAGATGAACACTGAAGCTTTCTTT. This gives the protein CASSVESPVVSKMNTEAFF.

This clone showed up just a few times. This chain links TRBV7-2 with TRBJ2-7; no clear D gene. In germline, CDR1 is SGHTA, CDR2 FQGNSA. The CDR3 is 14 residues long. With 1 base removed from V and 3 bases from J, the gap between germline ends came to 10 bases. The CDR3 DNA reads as TGTGCCAGCAGCTTAGGGGCACGAGACTACGAGCAGTACTTC. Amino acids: CASSLGARDYEQYF.

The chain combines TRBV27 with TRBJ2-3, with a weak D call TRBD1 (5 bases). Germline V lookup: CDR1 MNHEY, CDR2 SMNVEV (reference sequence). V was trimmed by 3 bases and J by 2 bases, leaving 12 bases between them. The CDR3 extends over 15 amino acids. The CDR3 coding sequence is TGTGCCAGCAGTTTGGGGCGGCGAAACACAGATACGCAGTATTTT. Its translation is CASSLGRRNTDTQYF.

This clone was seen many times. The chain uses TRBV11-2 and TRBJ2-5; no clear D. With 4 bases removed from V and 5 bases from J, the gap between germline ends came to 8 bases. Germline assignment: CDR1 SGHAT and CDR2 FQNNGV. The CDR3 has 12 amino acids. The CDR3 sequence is CASSSTGETQYF. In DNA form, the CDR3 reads TGTGCCAGCAGCTCTACCGGGGAGACCCAGTACTTC.

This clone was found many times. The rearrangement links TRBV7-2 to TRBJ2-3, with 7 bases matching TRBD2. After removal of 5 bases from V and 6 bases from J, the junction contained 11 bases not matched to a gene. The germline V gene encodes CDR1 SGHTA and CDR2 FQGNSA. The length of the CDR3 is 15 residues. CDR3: CASSVGTILRDTQYF. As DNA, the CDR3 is TGTGCCAGCAGCGTCGGGACTATCCTCCGGGATACGCAGTATTTT.

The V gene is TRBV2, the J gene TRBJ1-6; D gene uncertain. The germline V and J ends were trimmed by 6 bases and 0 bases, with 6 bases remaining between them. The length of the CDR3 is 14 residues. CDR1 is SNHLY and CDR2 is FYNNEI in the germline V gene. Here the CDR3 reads CASRQSSYNSPLHF. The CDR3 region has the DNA TGTGCCAGCAGACAGAGCTCCTATAATTCACCCCTCCACTTT.

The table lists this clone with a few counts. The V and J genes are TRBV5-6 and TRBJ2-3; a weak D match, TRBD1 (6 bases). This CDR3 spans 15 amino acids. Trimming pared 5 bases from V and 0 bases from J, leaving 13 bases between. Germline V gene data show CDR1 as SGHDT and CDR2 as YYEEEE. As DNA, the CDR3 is TGTGCCAGCAGTTTAACAGGGTATAGCACAGATACGCAGTATTTT. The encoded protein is CASSLTGYSTDTQYF. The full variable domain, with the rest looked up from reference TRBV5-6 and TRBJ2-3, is DAGVTQSPTHLIKTRGQQVTLRCSPKSGHDTVSWYQQALGQGPQFIFQYYEEEERQRGNFPDRFSGHQFPNYSSELNVNALLLGDSALYLCASSLTGYSTDTQYFGPGTRLTVL.

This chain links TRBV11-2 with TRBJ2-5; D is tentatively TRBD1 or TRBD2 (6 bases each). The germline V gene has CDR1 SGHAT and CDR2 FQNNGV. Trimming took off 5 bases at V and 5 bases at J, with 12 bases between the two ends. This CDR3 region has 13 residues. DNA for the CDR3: TGTGCCAGCAGCGCGGGGACACGGGAGACCCAGTACTTC. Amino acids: CASSAGTRETQYF.

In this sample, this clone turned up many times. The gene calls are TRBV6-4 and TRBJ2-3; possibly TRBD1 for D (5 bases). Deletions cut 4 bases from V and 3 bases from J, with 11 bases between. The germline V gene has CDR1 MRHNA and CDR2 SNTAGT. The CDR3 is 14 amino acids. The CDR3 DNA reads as TGTGCCAGCAGTGTTGGACAACCGACAGATACGCAGTATTTT. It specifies CASSVGQPTDTQYF.

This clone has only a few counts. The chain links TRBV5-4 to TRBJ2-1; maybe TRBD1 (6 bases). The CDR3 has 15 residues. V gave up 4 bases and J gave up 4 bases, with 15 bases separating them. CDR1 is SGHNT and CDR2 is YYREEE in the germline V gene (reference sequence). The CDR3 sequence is CASSPDRKAYNEQFF. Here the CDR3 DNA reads TGTGCCAGCAGCCCCGACAGGAAGGCATACAATGAGCAGTTCTTC.

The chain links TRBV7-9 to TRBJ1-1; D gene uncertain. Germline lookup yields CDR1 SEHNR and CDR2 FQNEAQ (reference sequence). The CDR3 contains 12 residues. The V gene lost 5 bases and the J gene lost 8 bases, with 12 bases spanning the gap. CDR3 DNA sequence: TGTGCCAGCAGCAGGTCCCTTGAGGAAGCTTTCTTT. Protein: CASSRSLEEAFF.

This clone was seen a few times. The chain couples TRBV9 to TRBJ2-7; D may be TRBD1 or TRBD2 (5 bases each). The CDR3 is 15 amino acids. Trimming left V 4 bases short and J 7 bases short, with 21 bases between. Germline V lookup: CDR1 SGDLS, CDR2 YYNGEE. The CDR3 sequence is CASSPSGTAGTEQYF. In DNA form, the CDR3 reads TGTGCCAGCAGCCCGTCCGGGACCGCAGGTACGGAGCAGTACTTC.

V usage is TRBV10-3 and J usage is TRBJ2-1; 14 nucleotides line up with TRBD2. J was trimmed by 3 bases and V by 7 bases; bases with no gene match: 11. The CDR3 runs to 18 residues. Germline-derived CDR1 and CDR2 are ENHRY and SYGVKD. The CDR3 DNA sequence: TGTGCCATCACGCCGACTAGCGGGGGGGCCATCGACTACAATGAGCAGTTCTTC. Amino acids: CAITPTSGGAIDYNEQFF.

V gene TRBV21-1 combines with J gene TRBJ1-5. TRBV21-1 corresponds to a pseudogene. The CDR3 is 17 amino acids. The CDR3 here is CASRRGGRLVPNQPQHF. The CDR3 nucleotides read TGTGCCAGTCGGCGGGGGGGGCGCTTAGTCCCCAATCAGCCCCAGCATTTT.